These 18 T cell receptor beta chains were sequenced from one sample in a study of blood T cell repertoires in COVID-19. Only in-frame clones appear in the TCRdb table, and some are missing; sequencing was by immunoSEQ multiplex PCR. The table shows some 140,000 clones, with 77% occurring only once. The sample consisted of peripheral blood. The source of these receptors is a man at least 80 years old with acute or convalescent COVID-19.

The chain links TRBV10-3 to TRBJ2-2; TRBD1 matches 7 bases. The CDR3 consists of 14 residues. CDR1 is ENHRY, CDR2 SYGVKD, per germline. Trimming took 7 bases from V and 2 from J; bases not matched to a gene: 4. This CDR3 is CAIKGTANTGELFF. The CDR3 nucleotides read TGTGCCATCAAGGGGACAGCCAACACCGGGGAGCTGTTTTTT.

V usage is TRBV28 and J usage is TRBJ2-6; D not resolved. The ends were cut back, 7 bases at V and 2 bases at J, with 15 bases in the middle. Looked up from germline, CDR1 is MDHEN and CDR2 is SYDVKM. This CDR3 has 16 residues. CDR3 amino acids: CASTPRWSPGANVLTF. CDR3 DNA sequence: TGTGCCAGCACCCCACGGTGGTCCCCTGGGGCCAACGTCCTGACTTTC.

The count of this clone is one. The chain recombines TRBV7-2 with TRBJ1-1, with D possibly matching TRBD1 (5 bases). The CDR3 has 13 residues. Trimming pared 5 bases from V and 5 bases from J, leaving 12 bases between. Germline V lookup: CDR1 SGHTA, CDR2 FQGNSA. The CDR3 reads CASSRGGGTEAFF. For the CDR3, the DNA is TGTGCCAGCAGCCGGGGTGGGGGGACTGAAGCTTTCTTT. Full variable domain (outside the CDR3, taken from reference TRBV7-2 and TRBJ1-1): GAGVSQSPSNKVTEKGKDVELRCDPISGHTALYWYRQSLGQGLEFLIYFQGNSAPDKSGLPSDRFSAERTGGSVSTLTIQRTQQEDSAVYLCASSRGGGTEAFFGQGTRLTVV.

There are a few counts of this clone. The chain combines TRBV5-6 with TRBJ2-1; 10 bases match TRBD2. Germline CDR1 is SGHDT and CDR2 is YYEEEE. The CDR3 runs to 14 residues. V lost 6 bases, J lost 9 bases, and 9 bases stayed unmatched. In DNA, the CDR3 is TGTGCCAGCAACCCAGCGGGGGGGCCTGGTGAGCAGTTCTTC. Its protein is CASNPAGGPGEQFF.

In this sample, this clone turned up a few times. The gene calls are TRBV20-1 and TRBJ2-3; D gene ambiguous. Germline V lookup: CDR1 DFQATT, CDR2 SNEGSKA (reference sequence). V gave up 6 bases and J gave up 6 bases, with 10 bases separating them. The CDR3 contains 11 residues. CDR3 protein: CSAKQADTQYF. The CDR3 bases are TGCAGTGCCAAGCAGGCGGATACGCAGTATTTT.

This CDR3 reads CSASERGGRGQETQYF. CDR3 DNA sequence: TGCAGTGCTAGTGAGCGGGGGGGCCGGGGGCAAGAGACCCAGTACTTC. V gene TRBV20-1 combines with J gene TRBJ2-5; 10 bases map to TRBD2. The germline gives CDR1 DFQATT, CDR2 SNEGSKA (reference sequence). V was clipped by 3 bases and J by 2 bases; unmatched bases: 9. The CDR3 runs to 16 residues.

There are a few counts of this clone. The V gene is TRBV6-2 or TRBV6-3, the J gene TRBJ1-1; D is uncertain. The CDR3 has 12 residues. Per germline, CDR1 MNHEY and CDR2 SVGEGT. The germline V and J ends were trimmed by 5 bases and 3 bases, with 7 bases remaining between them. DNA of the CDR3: TGTGCCAGCAGTCTAGACTACACTGAAGCTTTCTTT. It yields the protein CASSLDYTEAFF.

CDR3: CASSLDSKGSTGFF. CDR3 coding DNA: TGTGCCAGCAGCCTCGACAGTAAGGGGTCTACGGGGTTCTTC. This chain uses TRBV11-1 with TRBJ2-1; tentative D call: TRBD1 (5 bases). Germline V gene sequence: CDR1 SGHAT, CDR2 FQDESV (reference sequence). The CDR3 contains 14 residues. The V gene lost 5 bases and the J gene lost 15 bases, with 23 bases spanning the gap. Full variable domain (rest looked up from reference TRBV11-1 and TRBJ2-1): EAEVAQSPRYKITEKSQAVAFWCDPISGHATLYWYRQILGQGPELLVQFQDESVVDDSQLPKDRFSAERLKGVDSTLKIQPAELGDSAMYLCASSLDSKGSTGFFGPGTRLTVL.

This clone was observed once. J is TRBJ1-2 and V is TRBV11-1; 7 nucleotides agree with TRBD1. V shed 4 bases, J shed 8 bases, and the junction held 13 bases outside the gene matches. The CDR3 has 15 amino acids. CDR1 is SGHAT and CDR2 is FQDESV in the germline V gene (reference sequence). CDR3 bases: TGTGCCAGCAGCTCCCTAAGAGACAGGGCGGACGGCTACACCTTC. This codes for CASSSLRDRADGYTF. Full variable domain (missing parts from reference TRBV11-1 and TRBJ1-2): EAEVAQSPRYKITEKSQAVAFWCDPISGHATLYWYRQILGQGPELLVQFQDESVVDDSQLPKDRFSAERLKGVDSTLKIQPAELGDSAMYLCASSSLRDRADGYTFGSGTRLTVV.

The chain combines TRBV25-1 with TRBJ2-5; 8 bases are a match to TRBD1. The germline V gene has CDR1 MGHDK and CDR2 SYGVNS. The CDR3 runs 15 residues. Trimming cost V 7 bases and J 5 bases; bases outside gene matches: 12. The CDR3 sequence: CASNADRGAGETQYF. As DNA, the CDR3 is TGTGCCAGCAACGCCGACAGGGGCGCAGGGGAGACCCAGTACTTC.

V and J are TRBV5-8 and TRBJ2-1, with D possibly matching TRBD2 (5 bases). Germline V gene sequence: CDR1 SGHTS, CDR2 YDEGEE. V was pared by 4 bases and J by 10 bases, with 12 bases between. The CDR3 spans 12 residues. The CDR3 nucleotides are TGTGCCAGCAGCCCTCGGGGTCGCGAGCAGTTCTTC. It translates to CASSPRGREQFF. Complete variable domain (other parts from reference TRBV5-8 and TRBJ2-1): EAGVTQSPTHLIKTRGQQATLRCSPISGHTSVYWYQQALGLGLQFLLWYDEGEERNRGNFPPRFSGRQFPNYSSELNVNALELEDSALYLCASSPRGREQFFGPGTRLTVL.

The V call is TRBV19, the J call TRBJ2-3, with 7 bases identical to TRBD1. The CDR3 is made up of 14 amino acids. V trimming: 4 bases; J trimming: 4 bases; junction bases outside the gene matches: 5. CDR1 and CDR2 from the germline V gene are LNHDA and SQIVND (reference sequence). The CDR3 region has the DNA TGTGCCAGTAGTAGGGGACAGCGCGCAGATACGCAGTATTTT. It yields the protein CASSRGQRADTQYF.

The CDR3 DNA reads as TGTGCCAGCAGTGACCGAGGTCGGGGTCAGCCCCAGCATTTT. Amino acid sequence: CASSDRGRGQPQHF. The chain links TRBV2 to TRBJ1-5; no clear D gene. In germline, CDR1 is SNHLY, CDR2 FYNNEI. V was pared by 3 bases and J by 6 bases, with 12 bases between. This CDR3 has 14 residues.

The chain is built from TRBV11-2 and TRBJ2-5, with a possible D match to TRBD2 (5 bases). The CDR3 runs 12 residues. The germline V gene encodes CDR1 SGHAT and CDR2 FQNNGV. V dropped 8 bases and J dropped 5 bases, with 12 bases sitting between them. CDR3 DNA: TGTGCCAGCGCTAGCCTGGCGGAGACCCAGTACTTC. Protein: CASASLAETQYF.

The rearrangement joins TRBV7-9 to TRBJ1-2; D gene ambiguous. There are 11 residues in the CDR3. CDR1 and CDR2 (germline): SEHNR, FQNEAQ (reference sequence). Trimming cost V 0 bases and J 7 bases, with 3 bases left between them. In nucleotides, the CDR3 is TGTGCCAGCAGCTTAGCGCGTGGCTACACCTTC. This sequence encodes CASSLARGYTF.

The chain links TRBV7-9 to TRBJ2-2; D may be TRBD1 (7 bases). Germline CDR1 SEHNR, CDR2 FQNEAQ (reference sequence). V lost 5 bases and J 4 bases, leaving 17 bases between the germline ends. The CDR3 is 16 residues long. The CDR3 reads CASSQGRTGGTGELFF. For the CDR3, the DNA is TGTGCCAGCAGCCAAGGGAGGACAGGAGGCACCGGGGAGCTGTTTTTT.

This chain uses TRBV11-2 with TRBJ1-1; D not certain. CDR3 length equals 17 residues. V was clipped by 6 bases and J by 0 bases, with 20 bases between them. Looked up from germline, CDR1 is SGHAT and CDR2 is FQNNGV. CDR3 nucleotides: TGTGCCAGCAGGTCCGGTCAGTGGCAGGCCATGAACACTGAAGCTTTCTTT. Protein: CASRSGQWQAMNTEAFF.

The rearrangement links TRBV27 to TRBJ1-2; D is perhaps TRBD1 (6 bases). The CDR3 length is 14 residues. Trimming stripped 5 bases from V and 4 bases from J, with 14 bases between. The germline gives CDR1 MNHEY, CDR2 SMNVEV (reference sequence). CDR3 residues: CASSTLRGSYGYTF. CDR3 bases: TGTGCCAGCAGTACCCTCAGGGGATCCTATGGCTACACCTTC.